One sample yielded the 9 T cell receptor beta chains listed below, sequenced in a study of blood T cell repertoires in COVID-19. Repertoires were generated with immunoSEQ multiplex PCR, while TCRdb's copy carries only in-frame clones and drops some. The sample holds roughly 500,000 clones, about 88% seen once. Sequences were obtained from peripheral blood. The receptors derive from a man younger than 35 with COVID-19, enrolled during active disease.

The chain is built from TRBV6-5 and TRBJ1-6; D remains ambiguous. Germline values: CDR1 MNHEY, CDR2 SVGAGI. The CDR3 sequence is 14 residues long. V was pared by 9 bases and J by 0 bases, with 9 bases between. The DNA for the CDR3 is TGTGCCAGTCGTAAGAGCTCCTATAATTCACCCCTCCACTTT. Encoded protein: CASRKSSYNSPLHF.

The rearrangement uses TRBV29-1 and TRBJ1-1; D perhaps matches TRBD1 (5 bases). The CDR3 sequence is 13 residues long. Trimming took off 7 bases at V and 5 bases at J, with 17 bases between the two ends. Germline V gene lookup returns CDR1 SQVTM and CDR2 ANQGSEA. CDR3 DNA sequence: TGCAGCGCCGGATGGGGGGGAGGTACTGAAGCTTTCTTT. It codes for CSAGWGGGTEAFF.

The J gene is TRBJ2-1, the V gene TRBV10-3; perhaps TRBD2 as D (5 bases). The CDR3 consists of 15 residues. V lost 3 bases to trimming and J lost 6 bases, with 15 bases between them. Germline V gene sequence: CDR1 ENHRY, CDR2 SYGVKD. The CDR3 DNA follows: TGTGCCATCAGTGATGACCATGGGAGATCCAATGAGCAGTTCTTC. This gives the protein CAISDDHGRSNEQFF.

This chain links TRBV16 with TRBJ1-1; tentative D call: TRBD1 (5 bases). The germline gives CDR1 KGHSY, CDR2 FQNENV. Deletions cut 2 bases from V and 1 base from J, with 14 bases between. CDR3 length: 16 amino acids. This CDR3 is CASSQTNRGENTEAFF. The CDR3 coding sequence is TGTGCCAGCAGCCAAACGAACCGGGGGGAGAACACTGAAGCTTTCTTT.

The genes are TRBV2 and TRBJ2-5; D possibly corresponds to TRBD2 (5 bases). This CDR3 contains 13 residues. Germline CDR1 SNHLY, CDR2 FYNNEI. The V and J ends lost 8 bases and 5 bases respectively, with 15 bases between them. CDR3 protein: CASYLGGYETQYF. The CDR3 DNA reads TGTGCCAGCTACCTTGGAGGTTATGAGACCCAGTACTTC.

The chain uses TRBV19 and TRBJ2-5, with 9 bases aligning to TRBD1. V lost 3 bases and J lost 5; bases outside the gene matches: 7. Per germline, CDR1 LNHDA and CDR2 SQIVND (reference sequence). The CDR3 is 15 residues long. Written as DNA, the CDR3 is TGTGCCAGTAGTATCGGGACAGGGATAGGGGAGACCCAGTACTTC. This encodes CASSIGTGIGETQYF.

The chain couples TRBV9 to TRBJ2-2; the match to TRBD1 covers 8 bases. There are 15 residues in the CDR3. Unmatched junction bases numbered 6, after V lost 1 base and J lost 7 bases. CDR1 and CDR2 from the germline V gene are SGDLS and YYNGEE. CDR3 in amino acids: CASSVQAGGYGELFF. DNA for the CDR3: TGTGCCAGCAGCGTACAAGCAGGGGGCTACGGGGAGCTGTTTTTT.

This clone was observed once. The J gene is TRBJ2-1, the V gene TRBV28; no definite D call. Germline CDR1 MDHEN, CDR2 SYDVKM. CDR3 length equals 12 residues. Trimming stripped 4 bases from V and 4 bases from J, with 5 bases between. CDR3 sequence reads: CASSYGYNEQFF. CDR3 nucleotides: TGTGCCAGCAGTTACGGGTACAATGAGCAGTTCTTC. Full variable domain (rest looked up from reference TRBV28 and TRBJ2-1): DVKVTQSSRYLVKRTGEKVFLECVQDMDHENMFWYRQDPGLGLRLIYFSYDVKMKEKGDIPEGYSVSREKKERFSLILESASTNQTSMYLCASSYGYNEQFFGPGTRLTVL.

To note about this clone: Distinct nucleotide sequences in the sample also encode this CDR3. This chain joins TRBV7-9 and TRBJ2-7; D is possibly TRBD2 (6 bases). With 4 bases removed from V and 0 bases from J, the gap between germline ends came to 10 bases. Germline loops: CDR1 SEHNR, CDR2 FQNEAQ (reference sequence). The CDR3 is 14 amino acids. This CDR3 reads CASSSPGGSYEQYF. The CDR3 DNA reads TGTGCCAGCAGCTCCCCCGGGGGCTCCTACGAGCAGTACTTC.